The entry below gives a single TCR beta chain sequence along with its context. Its target is unknown. Using immunoSEQ multiplex PCR, the repertoire was profiled, and TCRdb retains in-frame clones only, with some absent. Counted here are about 19,000 clones, about nine tenths occurring once; the ten biggest clones make up about 4%. The data belong to a study of T cells in localized non-small cell lung cancer. The study, taken as a whole, reports: Adjacent lung had a median roughly 60 of the 100 largest tumor clones.

The length of the CDR3 is 15 residues. Trimming cost V 3 bases and J 6 bases, with 15 bases left between them. Germline-derived CDR1 and CDR2 are MDHEN and SYDVKM. This specimen consisted of peripheral blood, obtained before any cancer treatment. The rearrangement joins TRBV28 to TRBJ2-1; D remains ambiguous. The clonotype was recovered from a male donor aged 60 or over with stage I squamous cell lung carcinoma. CDR3 sequence reads: CASSFPLLHSNEQFF. CDR3 in DNA: TGTGCCAGCAGTTTTCCGCTCCTACATTCCAATGAGCAGTTCTTC.